This TCR beta chain derives from a study of cytomegalovirus exposure and HLA in healthy donors. Findings of the study overall: In a later analysis, an Asian-associated ancestry cluster reportedly showed fewer N-insertions than the roughly 730-donor mean.

Comment on this clone: Its antigen is as yet unknown.

CDR1 MDHEN and CDR2 SYDVKM come from the germline V gene. This CDR3 contains 11 residues. Trimming removed 4 bases at V and 3 bases at J, with 4 bases between. With 60 Vbeta and 13 Jbeta primers, the PCR was carried out. The data were produced by immunoSEQ multiplex PCR, yet TCRdb's version contains in-frame clones alone and is incomplete. The table has 93,000 or so clones, approximately 79% seen once. The study sampled nominally healthy donors, though unrecorded immune exposures were likely. This sequence joins TRBV28 and TRBJ2-7; D is unclear. The material sequenced was PBMCs. The TCR comes from a man over 45 in good health and CMV-seropositive. The chain's CDR3 is CASSSSYEQYF. Written as DNA, the CDR3 is TGTGCCAGCAGTTCCAGCTACGAGCAGTACTTC.